This T cell receptor (beta chain) was profiled in a study of T cells in Graves' hyperthyroidism and ophthalmopathy. The ends were cut back, 4 bases at V and 0 bases at J, with 7 bases in the middle. This CDR3 is 13 amino acids long. CDR1 is LNHDA and CDR2 is SQIVND in the germline V gene (reference sequence). The sample holds a few counts of this clonotype. The antigen is not known. RNA transcripts gave rise to amplified TCR beta CDR3 regions. The HTBI primer set was used in a first-round RT-PCR of the TCR CDR3. TCRdb passed the multiplex PCR reads through MiXCR, listing each CDR3 protein once. The sample includes 300,000 to 450,000 distinct CDR3 sequences, approximately 25% of them seen just once. Study-level points and caveats: The model forecast ophthalmopathy, anticipating it by a median approximately 7 months before onset.

Thyroid ultrasound, orbital computed tomography, clinical symptoms, and serum thyroxine and TRAb underpinned diagnoses. V is TRBV19 and J is TRBJ2-7; D uncertain. The sequence was collected from a man aged 45 to 65 with Graves' hyperthyroidism. Sequenced input: blood. In DNA form, the CDR3 reads TGTGCCAGTAGTACTTACGGCTCCTACGAGCAGTACTTC. Its translation is CASSTYGSYEQYF.